This T cell receptor (beta chain) derives from a study of cytomegalovirus exposure and HLA in healthy donors. This clone was counted between two and nine times. Germline and junction disagree at one end, which may indicate a read error. Primers included in the PCR were 60 Vbeta and 13 Jbeta primers. The data were produced by immunoSEQ multiplex PCR, yet TCRdb's version contains in-frame clones alone and is incomplete. There are 170,000 or so clones in the sample; 84% occur only once, and under 5% lies in the top ten. Germline V gene sequence: CDR1 SSHAT, CDR2 FNYEAQ (reference sequence). This CDR3 has 14 residues.

The sample taken for sequencing was PBMCs. The chain has TRBV7-7 and TRBJ2-2; D possibly corresponds to TRBD1 (5 bases). The origin of this receptor is a girl between 5 and 17 years old in good health and CMV-seropositive. The CDR3 reads CASSLKVQGGELFF. DNA of the CDR3: TGTGCTAGCAGCCTTAAGGTTCAGGGCGGGGAGCTGTTTTTT.